This TCR beta chain was profiled in a study of T-cell memory formation after mild COVID-19 (dated by TCRdb to about 2021). For the wider study: TCR sequence clusters from the two donors were largely donor specific. Longitudinal TCRalpha and TCRbeta repertoire sequencing tracked T-cell clones expanding and contracting after mild COVID-19 in a couple of donors. The cohort was made up of two young adult volunteers, one female and one male, who were previously healthy. The study at large found these results: Contracting CD4+ clones were located mainly in the CM and EM memory subsets, whereas CD8+ clones were found to be enriched in EMRA. The study included only two mild cases, and larger cohorts that include severe cases with pre-infection samples were judged to be necessary. Some responding clones were detected in pre-infection memory, which suggested that pre-existing cross-reactive memory T cells had joined the SARS-CoV-2 response. From day 15 to 85, contracting clones showed balanced CD4/CD8 phenotypes, whereas a second wave of clones that expanded from day 15 to 37 leaned towards CD4+. The second-wave clones that peaked on day 37 were not confirmed to be SARS-CoV-2 specific.

PBMCs were isolated by Ficoll-Paque density gradient centrifugation. The CDR3, from cysteine to phenylalanine, totals 14 residues. Only the CDR3 portion is preserved as DNA: 42 bases, with reading frame beginning at the first base. Based on the germline V gene (reference sequence), the CDR1 and CDR2 sequences are SEHNR and FQNEAQ. TCRdb lists the instrument as Illumina NovaSeq 6000. cDNA libraries for TCRalpha and TCRbeta were prepared by 5'RACE using constant-segment primers, with sample barcodes and unique molecular identifiers added. RNA was extracted from every sample with Trizol reagent. The libraries were amplified in two PCR steps, and the second step added a second sample barcode and Illumina TruSeq adapters. Libraries were sequenced on an Illumina NovaSeq with 2 x 150 bp paired-end reads. In the paper's pipeline: The reads were demultiplexed and collapsed into UMI-guided consensus sequences using migec v1.2.7. Using mixcr v2.1.11, UMI consensuses were aligned to TRA and TRB V and J templates and then assembled into clonotypes. A clonotype was counted as expanded or contracted only if both edgeR and NoisET called the change significant, with noise models trained on biological replicates. For edgeR calls, the cutoffs were a false discovery rate-adjusted p below 0.01 and a log2 fold-change threshold of 1. As an exploratory analysis of dynamics, max-normalized trajectories of the 1000 most abundant clonotypes were examined by PCA with hierarchical clustering. Separately sequenced CD4+ and CD8+ repertoires were used to assign the CD4 or CD8 phenotype of responding clones. TCRdb reran the public reads through fastp at Q25 and MiXCR, keeping productive beta chains. Identical CDR3 proteins give one entry, which carries the most common genes and DNA. These V and J calls originate from TCRdb's pipeline instead of the authors' own analysis. For this sample there are roughly 300,000 distinct CDR3 sequences; roughly 15% appear just once. The ten top clones hold about a fifth of the sample.

Points on this clonotype: The antigen it recognizes is unknown. At one of its ends the junction is not consistent with the germline gene, which may arise from a read error.

The chain was built from TRBV7-9 and TRBJ2-5; TRBD2 is perhaps the D gene, given 6 matching bases. This receptor was obtained from a man aged 18 to 30 who had mild COVID-19 (a few samples of this study predate the infection). The sample titles of this study are shuffled in the database, so cell type and time point are left out; the donor was told from shared clones. The sample taken for sequencing was PBMCs or a T cell subset sorted from them (not recorded which). The base sequence is TGTGACAGCAGCTTAGTTGGGGGGATTGAGACCCAGTACTTC. Translated, it gives CDSSLVGGIETQYF.